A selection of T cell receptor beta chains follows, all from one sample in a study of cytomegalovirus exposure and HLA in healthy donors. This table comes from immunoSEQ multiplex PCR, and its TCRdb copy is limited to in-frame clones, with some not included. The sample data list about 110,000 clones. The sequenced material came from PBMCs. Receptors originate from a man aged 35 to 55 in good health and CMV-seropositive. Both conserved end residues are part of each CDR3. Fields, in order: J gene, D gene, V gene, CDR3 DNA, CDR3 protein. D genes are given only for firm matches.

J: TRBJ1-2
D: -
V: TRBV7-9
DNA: TGTGCCAGCAGCTTAGTTGACAGCTTCTATGGCTACACCTTC
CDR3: CASSLVDSFYGYTF

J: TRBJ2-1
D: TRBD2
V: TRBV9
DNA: TGTGCCAGCAGCGTAGCTAGCGGAATTTACAATGAGCAGTTCTTC
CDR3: CASSVASGIYNEQFF

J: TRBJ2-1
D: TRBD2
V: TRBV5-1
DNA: TGCGCCAGCAGCTTGGAGGCTAGCGGGCCCAATGAGCAGTTCTTC
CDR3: CASSLEASGPNEQFF

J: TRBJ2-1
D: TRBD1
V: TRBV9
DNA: TGTGCCAGCAGCCTGACAGGGAGCTACAATGAGCAGTTCTTC
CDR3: CASSLTGSYNEQFF

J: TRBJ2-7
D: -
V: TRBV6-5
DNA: TGTGCCAGCACTGCCTACTCTAGTAGCTCCTACGAGCAGTACTTC
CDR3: CASTAYSSSSYEQYF

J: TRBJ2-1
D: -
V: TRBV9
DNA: TGTGCCAGCAGCGTTGGCCAGGGGCGGAATGAGCAGTTCTTC
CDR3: CASSVGQGRNEQFF

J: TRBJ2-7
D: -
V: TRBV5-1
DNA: TGCGCCAGCAGCAAACAGGGTAGCTCCTACGAGCAGTACTTC
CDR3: CASSKQGSSYEQYF

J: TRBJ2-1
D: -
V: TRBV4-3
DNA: TGCGCCAGCAGCCACGAACCGGACAGCTCCTACAATGAGCAGTTCTTC
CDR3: CASSHEPDSSYNEQFF

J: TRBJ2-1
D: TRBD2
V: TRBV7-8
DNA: TGTGCCAGCGGAAGCGGGAGGGCTGTCAATGAGCAGTTCTTC
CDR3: CASGSGRAVNEQFF

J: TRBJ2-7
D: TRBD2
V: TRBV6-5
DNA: TGTGCCAGCAAAAGGACTAGCGGGAGTAACGAGCAGTACTTC
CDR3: CASKRTSGSNEQYF

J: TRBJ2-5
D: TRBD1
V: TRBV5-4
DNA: TGTGCCAGCAGCTCCACCGGGACAGAGGAGACCCAGTACTTC
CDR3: CASSSTGTEETQYF

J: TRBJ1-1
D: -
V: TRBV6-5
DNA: TGTGCCAGCAGTTATACATCGAACACTGAAGCTTTCTTT
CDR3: CASSYTSNTEAFF

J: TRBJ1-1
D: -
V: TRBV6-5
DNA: TGTGCCAGCTCGGGTTCGTCAAAAGCTTTCTTT
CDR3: CASSGSSKAFF

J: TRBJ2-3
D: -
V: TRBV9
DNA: TGTGCCAGCAGCGCTACGGGAGATACGCAGTATTTT
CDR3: CASSATGDTQYF

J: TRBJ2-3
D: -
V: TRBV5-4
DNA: TGTGCCAGCAGCCCAGGGGGCGGGAGGGCCACCAATACGCAGTATTTT
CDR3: CASSPGGGRATNTQYF

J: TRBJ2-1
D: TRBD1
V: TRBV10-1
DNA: TGCGCCAGCAGTGAGAGGACAGGGGTTAATGAGCAGTTCTTC
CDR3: CASSERTGVNEQFF

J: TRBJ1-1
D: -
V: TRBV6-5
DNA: TGTGCCAGCACCCTGGGGCGTGGATTCGGGGAAGCTTTCTTT
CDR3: CASTLGRGFGEAFF

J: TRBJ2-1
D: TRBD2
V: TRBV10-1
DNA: TGCGCCAGCAGTATAGCGGGAGTTGGGGTCAATGAGCAGTTCTTC
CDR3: CASSIAGVGVNEQFF

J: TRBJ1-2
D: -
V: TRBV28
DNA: TGTGCCAGCAGTTTATTGAGCCACCAAGGCTACACCTTC
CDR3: CASSLLSHQGYTF

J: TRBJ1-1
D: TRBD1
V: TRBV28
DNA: TGTGCCAGCAACAAAGTGAGGACAGGGAAATCTGAAGCTTTCTTT
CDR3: CASNKVRTGKSEAFF

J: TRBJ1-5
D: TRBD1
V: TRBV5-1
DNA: TGCGCCAGCAGCTTGAAGAGGGACAGGGTACGGCAGCCCCAGCATTTT
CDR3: CASSLKRDRVRQPQHF

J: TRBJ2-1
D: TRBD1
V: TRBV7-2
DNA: TGTGCCAGCAGCCCTCAGGGGGCATACAATGAGCAGTTCTTC
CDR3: CASSPQGAYNEQFF

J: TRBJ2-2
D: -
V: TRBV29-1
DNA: TGCAGCGTTGTAGAAACAGCCACCGGGGAGCTGTTTTTT
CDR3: CSVVETATGELFF

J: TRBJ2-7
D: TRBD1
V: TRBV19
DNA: TGTGCCAGTAGTATAGCGGGGACAGGCGCCTACGAGCAGTACTTC
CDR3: CASSIAGTGAYEQYF

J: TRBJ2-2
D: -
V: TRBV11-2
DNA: TGTGCCAGCAGCTTGGTAGGACAAGCCTTAAGGGGCGGGGAGCTGTTTTTT
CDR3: CASSLVGQALRGGELFF

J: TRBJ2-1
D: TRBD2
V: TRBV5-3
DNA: TGTGCCAGAAGATGGGGGCGGGAGGGTCGAAATGAGCAGTTCTTC
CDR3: CARRWGREGRNEQFF

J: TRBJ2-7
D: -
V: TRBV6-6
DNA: TGTGCCAGCAGTCCTACCTCGCCCTCCTACGAGCAGTACTTC
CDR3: CASSPTSPSYEQYF

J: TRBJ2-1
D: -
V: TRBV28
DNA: TGTGCCAGCGCGGGGATCTACAATGAGCAGTTCTTC
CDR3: CASAGIYNEQFF

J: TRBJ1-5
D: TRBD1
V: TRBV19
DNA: TGTGCCAGTAGTATAATTACTAGGGGGCACAATCAGCCCCAGCATTTT
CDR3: CASSIITRGHNQPQHF

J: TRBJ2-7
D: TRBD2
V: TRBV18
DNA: TGTGCCAGCCTACTAGCGGGTAGTGGTGAGCAGTACTTC
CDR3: CASLLAGSGEQYF

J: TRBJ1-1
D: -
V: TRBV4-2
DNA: TGTGCCAGCAGCCAGGACCGGGATTGGTGGGCTGAAGCTTTCTTT
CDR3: CASSQDRDWWAEAFF

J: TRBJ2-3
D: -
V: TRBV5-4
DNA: TGTGCCAGCAGCTTGGGCGGAGGGGGCTCCACAGATACGCAGTATTTT
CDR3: CASSLGGGGSTDTQYF

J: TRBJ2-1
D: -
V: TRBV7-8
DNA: TGTGCCAGCAGCTTTGTCACAGGCAACAATGAGCAGTTCTTC
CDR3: CASSFVTGNNEQFF

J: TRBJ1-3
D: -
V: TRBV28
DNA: TGTGCCAGCAGTCTCCTTACAGGCTCGGCAGGAAACACCATATATTTT
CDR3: CASSLLTGSAGNTIYF

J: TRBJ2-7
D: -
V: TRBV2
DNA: TGTGCCTTACAGGGCCAACAGTGGGACGAGCAGTACTTC
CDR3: CALQGQQWDEQYF

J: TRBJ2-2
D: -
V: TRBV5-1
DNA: TGCGCCAGCAGCTTGGCCGCAGGGACCGGGGAGCTGTTTTTT
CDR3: CASSLAAGTGELFF

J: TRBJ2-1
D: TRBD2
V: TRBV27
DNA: TGTGCCAGTTCGATGGGGAGGGCCCTCGACAATGAGCAGTTCTTC
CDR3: CASSMGRALDNEQFF

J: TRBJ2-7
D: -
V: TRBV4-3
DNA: TGCGCCAGCAGCCAAGGGACGGGGAGCTCCTACGAGCAGTACTTC
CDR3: CASSQGTGSSYEQYF

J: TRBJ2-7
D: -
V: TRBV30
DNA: TGTGCCTGGAGGTACCGGGACGAGCAGTACTTC
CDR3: CAWRYRDEQYF

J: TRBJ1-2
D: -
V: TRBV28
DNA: TGTGCCAGCAGTTTCCCCCCGGTCGGAGGGGAAAGCTATGGCTACACCTTC
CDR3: CASSFPPVGGESYGYTF

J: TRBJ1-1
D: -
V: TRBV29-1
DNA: TGCAGCGTTACGGACGGGATGAACACTGAAGCTTTCTTT
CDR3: CSVTDGMNTEAFF

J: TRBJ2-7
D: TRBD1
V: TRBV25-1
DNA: TGTGCCAGCAGTGCATGGGACAGCTCCTACGAGCAGTACTTC
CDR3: CASSAWDSSYEQYF

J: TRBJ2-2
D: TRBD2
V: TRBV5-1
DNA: TGCGCCAGCAGCTTTACTAGCGGGAGTGGGGAGCTGTTTTTT
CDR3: CASSFTSGSGELFF

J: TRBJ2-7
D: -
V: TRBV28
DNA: TGTGCCAGCAGTTCCTTCCCTTACGGCCAGGAGGCCTACGAGCAGTACTTC
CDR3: CASSSFPYGQEAYEQYF

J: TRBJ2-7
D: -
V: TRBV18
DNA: TGTGCCAGCTCAGGAGACAGAAACTCCTACGAGCAGTACTTC
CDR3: CASSGDRNSYEQYF